A selection of T cell receptor beta chains follows, all from one sample in a study of OX40 agonist ivuxolimab in advanced cancers. Profiled with immunoSEQ multiplex PCR; TCRdb holds only in-frame clones, not every one. The data show about 14,000 clones, over 60% seen once. The material was CD4+ or CD8+ T cells sorted from blood, obtained in a trial of the OX40 agonist ivuxolimab. These receptors were taken from an adult with an advanced solid tumor such as melanoma, head and neck, liver or kidney cancer. The CDR3 runs from the conserved cysteine through the conserved F or W. A D gene is named only where the DNA matches it firmly. Rows may omit the clone size; those that give it use once, few, many or a size class.

cdr3_nt cdr3_aa j_call d_call v_call clone_size
TGTGCCACCAGCAGCCGGAAGGGAGGAAAGCAGTTCTTC CATSSRKGGKQFF TRBJ2-1 NA TRBV15 few
TGTGCCAGTAGTATTTCGGTGAACACTGAAGCTTTCTTT CASSISVNTEAFF TRBJ1-1 NA TRBV19 few
TGTGCCAGCAGTGAAGTTTGGGACTGGGGGATTTACGAGCAGTACTTC CASSEVWDWGIYEQYF TRBJ2-7 NA TRBV2 NA
TGTGCCAGCAGCGGACCCAATTGGTGGGGGACCAATCAGCCCCAGCATTTT CASSGPNWWGTNQPQHF TRBJ1-5 NA TRBV9 NA
TGTGCCAGCAGTACGGGACAGGAGGGGGAAAAACTGTTTTTT CASSTGQEGEKLFF TRBJ1-4 TRBD1 TRBV6-5 NA
TGTGCCAGTAGTAACGGACAGGCAAGAAGCACAGATACGCAGTATTTT CASSNGQARSTDTQYF TRBJ2-3 TRBD1 TRBV19 NA
TGTGCCAGCGCCGAGGGGGGGCCGGGGGAGCAGTACTTC CASAEGGPGEQYF TRBJ2-7 NA TRBV27 NA
TGCGCCAGCAGCCAAGGTCCACGTAACACTGAAGCTTTCTTT CASSQGPRNTEAFF TRBJ1-1 NA TRBV4-1 medium-sized
TGTGCCAGCAGTTTACGTTATAGCAATCAGCCCCAGCATTTT CASSLRYSNQPQHF TRBJ1-5 NA TRBV27 NA
TGTGCCTCCAGGGCGGACAGGGGGAGCTCCTACGAGCAGTACTTC CASRADRGSSYEQYF TRBJ2-7 TRBD1 TRBV7-3 NA
TGTGCCAGCAGTTTATCGGGCAGCAACTATGGCTACACCTTC CASSLSGSNYGYTF TRBJ1-2 NA TRBV28 NA
TGTGCCAGCAGCTTAGCCAACTCCTACGAGCAGTACTTC CASSLANSYEQYF TRBJ2-7 NA TRBV5-6 NA
TGTGCCAGTAGTATAGATGCACTTACCTACGAGCAGTACTTC CASSIDALTYEQYF TRBJ2-7 NA TRBV19 once
TGTGCCAGCAGCTTGCAGGGCGGTCAGCCCCAGCATTTT CASSLQGGQPQHF TRBJ1-5 NA TRBV5-8 NA
TGTGCCAGCGCCTCCGGGGGAGGTGGAAACACCATATATTTT CASASGGGGNTIYF TRBJ1-3 NA TRBV7-9 NA
TGTGCCAGCAGCCAGGGAGGGGGCCTCTATGGCTACACCTTC CASSQGGGLYGYTF TRBJ1-2 TRBD1 TRBV14 NA
TGTGCCACCAGCAGAGATTTCGGGCAGGTGATATATGGCTACACCTTC CATSRDFGQVIYGYTF TRBJ1-2 NA TRBV15 NA
TGTGCCAGCAGCGGCAGCGGGACAGGGGAAATGAAAGCTTTCTTT CASSGSGTGEMKAFF TRBJ1-1 TRBD1 TRBV5-6 NA
TGCAGCGTTGTCGGCGTTGAAGAGACCCAGTACTTC CSVVGVEETQYF TRBJ2-5 NA TRBV29-1 NA
TGTGCCAGCAGCTTAGGATTTGGTCCAGAGACCCAGTACTTC CASSLGFGPETQYF TRBJ2-5 NA TRBV7-8 NA
TGTGCCAGCAGAACCGGGGCAGCCAGCACAGATACGCAGTATTTT CASRTGAASTDTQYF TRBJ2-3 NA TRBV27 NA
TGTGCCAGCAGCGTACATACAGGCACTGCCTATGGCTACACCTTC CASSVHTGTAYGYTF TRBJ1-2 NA TRBV6-5 large
TGTGCCTCTTCCGCCAGAGGGGCCGGAGATACGCAGTATTTT CASSARGAGDTQYF TRBJ2-3 NA TRBV30 NA
TGTGCCAGCAGTCCCCTAACTTGGGGAGGTTGGACAGATACGCAGTATTTT CASSPLTWGGWTDTQYF TRBJ2-3 NA TRBV27 once
TGTGCCAGCACCCCATGGGGAAACACTGAAGCTTTCTTT CASTPWGNTEAFF TRBJ1-1 NA TRBV11-1 NA
TGCAGCACAGAGCTCTCCTACAATGAGCAGTTCTTC CSTELSYNEQFF TRBJ2-1 NA TRBV29-1 NA
TGTGCCAGTAGTATCACCCTAAAAAATGAGCAGTTCTTC CASSITLKNEQFF TRBJ2-1 NA TRBV19 NA